This TCR beta chain was found in a study of T cell repertoires in cytomegalovirus infection. Study details: Matching HLA type and CMV infection were both indicated by public TCR beta signatures.

MiXCR was run by TCRdb on the reads, yielding one entry per CDR3 protein. The sample records 700,000 to 850,000 distinct CDR3 sequences, roughly 33% being singletons. V shed 4 bases, J shed 7 bases, and the junction held 3 bases outside the gene matches. Per germline, CDR1 LNHDA and CDR2 SQIVND (reference sequence). The CDR3 loop spans 14 amino acids. A remark on this clonotype: Its antigen is not known.

The specimen was cultured CD8+ T cells from PBMCs, collected from culture after CMV antigen stimulation. The J gene is TRBJ1-6, the V gene TRBV19, with TRBD1 matching over 8 bases. This TCR derives from a human donor in good health (CMV status not recorded). Some clones in this sample may be carry-over from other donors' samples. The CDR3 nucleotides read TGTGCCAGTAGTACGACAGGGGTGAATTCACCCCTCCACTTT. This gives the protein CASSTTGVNSPLHF.